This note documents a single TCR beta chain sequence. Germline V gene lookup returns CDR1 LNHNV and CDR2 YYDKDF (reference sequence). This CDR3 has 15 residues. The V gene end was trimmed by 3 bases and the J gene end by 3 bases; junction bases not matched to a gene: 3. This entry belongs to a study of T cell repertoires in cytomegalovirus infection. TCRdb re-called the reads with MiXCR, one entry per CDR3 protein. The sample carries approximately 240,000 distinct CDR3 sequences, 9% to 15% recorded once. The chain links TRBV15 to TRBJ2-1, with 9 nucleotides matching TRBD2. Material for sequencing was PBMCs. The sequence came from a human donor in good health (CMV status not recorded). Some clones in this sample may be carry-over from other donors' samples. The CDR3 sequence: CATSRETSGYNEQFF. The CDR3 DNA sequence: TGTGCCACCAGCAGGGAGACTAGCGGCTACAATGAGCAGTTCTTC.